A single sample gave rise to the 4 T cell receptor beta chains below, sequenced in a study of shared clonotypes between healthy human individuals. Profiled with immunoSEQ multiplex PCR; TCRdb holds only in-frame clones, not every one. The data contain fewer than 1.6 million clones, roughly 98.5% of them seen just once; the ten biggest clones take up under 0.45%. The sequencing sample was made of naive CD4+ T cells sorted from blood. The sample's subset: CD45RA+ positively selected. Every receptor here comes from a man aged 30 to 39 in good health.

V is TRBV19 and J is TRBJ1-1; D uncertain. Trimming left V 0 bases short and J 1 base short, with 6 bases between. The length of the CDR3 is 14 residues. Germline V CDR1 and CDR2: LNHDA, SQIVND (reference sequence). This CDR3 is CASSIDRRNTEAFF. The CDR3 bases are TGTGCCAGTAGTATAGATAGGAGGAACACTGAAGCTTTCTTT.

V is TRBV5-1 and J is TRBJ2-7, with 9 bases identical to TRBD1. The V and J ends lost 2 bases and 6 bases, in that order; junction bases with no gene match: 6. Germline CDR1 reads SGHRS; CDR2 reads YFSETQ. This CDR3 region has 14 residues. CDR3 in DNA: TGCGCCAGCAGCTTTGGGACAGGGTTAAGCGAGCAGTACTTC. It encodes CASSFGTGLSEQYF.

Comments on this clone: The sample contains more than one DNA sequence encoding this CDR3. V and J are TRBV6-6 and TRBJ1-5; the D is unclear. This CDR3 has 16 residues. Germline CDR1 reads MNHNY; CDR2 reads SVGAGI (reference sequence). V gave up 3 bases and J gave up 4 bases, with 16 bases separating them. CDR3 protein: CASSYSDGTGNQPQHF. DNA for the CDR3: TGTGCCAGCAGTTATTCGGACGGTACTGGGAATCAGCCCCAGCATTTT.

The chain joins TRBV6-1 to TRBJ1-2, with a tentative D call TRBD1 (6 bases). Germline values: CDR1 MNHNS, CDR2 SASEGT. This CDR3 is built from 13 residues. Trimming left V 11 bases short and J 8 bases short, with 21 bases between. The DNA for the CDR3 is TGTGCCGGAAGACTACAGGGTTTTGACGGCTACACCTTC. Translating it yields CAGRLQGFDGYTF.